The present T cell receptor (beta chain) was sequenced within a study of cytomegalovirus exposure and HLA in healthy donors. Primers: 60 Vbeta forward and 13 Jbeta reverse. Method: immunoSEQ multiplex PCR; TCRdb's copy keeps in-frame clones and lacks some. The top ten hold roughly 10% of the sample, which has 90,000 to 150,000 clones, about 60% seen once. Overall study results and limits: Overall, roughly 160 TCR beta chains were annotated as cytomegalovirus-associated. Most observed TCR sequences were rare, whereas some public TCRs were detected in many donors. In most subjects, TCR beta sequences reportedly gave accurate predictions of HLA-A and HLA-B alleles.

A note on this clone: What it recognizes is unknown.

This receptor was obtained from a man in his forties in good health and CMV-seropositive. The specimen was PBMCs.

The CDR3 sequence: CASSFQGLETQYF. The DNA for the CDR3 is TGTGCCAGTAGTTTTCAGGGTCTGGAGACCCAGTACTTC. The chain recombines TRBV19 with TRBJ2-5; the D gene is possibly TRBD1 (5 bases). The V and J ends lost 5 bases and 5 bases respectively, with 12 bases between them. Germline V CDR1 and CDR2: LNHDA, SQIVND (reference sequence). The CDR3 extends over 13 amino acids.